This T cell receptor (beta chain) was identified during a study of shared clonotypes between healthy human individuals. Study results and caveats: Researchers found naive subsets generally carried larger estimated richness than memory subsets.

CD8 cells regarded as naive lacked CD45RO, were positively chosen for CCR7, and omitted terminally differentiated effector memory CD45RA+ cells. In this sample, this clone turned up once. What it recognizes is unknown. The method was immunoSEQ multiplex PCR; TCRdb's version includes in-frame clones alone and lacks a portion of them. The profile shows about 750,000 clones, approximately 92% of them singletons. The germline CDR1 and CDR2 sequences are MDHEN and SYDVKM. Trimming stripped 4 bases from V and 7 bases from J, with 17 bases between. The CDR3 has 14 amino acids. Input material: naive CD8+ T cells sorted from blood. The gene calls are TRBV28 and TRBJ2-7, with D unresolved. This TCR was recovered from a man aged 25 to 40 in good health. CDR3 amino acids: CASSSLIRSGEQYF. The DNA of the CDR3 is TGTGCCAGCAGTTCCCTAATCAGATCCGGGGAGCAGTACTTC.